Each of the 24 T cell receptor beta chains below was sequenced from the same sample in a study of blood T cell repertoires in COVID-19. The assay was immunoSEQ multiplex PCR, and TCRdb's table has in-frame clones only and misses some. The profile shows roughly 200,000 clones, around 80% of them singletons. The sequenced sample consisted of peripheral blood. Receptors were obtained from an older woman with acute or convalescent COVID-19.

This chain joins TRBV28 and TRBJ1-2, with TRBD1 matching over 7 bases. The CDR3 length is 14 residues. Germline loops: CDR1 MDHEN, CDR2 SYDVKM. V dropped 2 bases and J dropped 2; count of bases not matched to a gene: 2. The CDR3 DNA reads TGTGCCAGCAGTTTAGAGGGGGCGAACTATGGCTACACCTTC. Amino acids: CASSLEGANYGYTF.

Only a few counts were recorded for this clone. The chain employs TRBV4-1 and TRBJ2-1; TRBD2 is a possible D gene (5 bases). Trimming shortened V by 1 base and J by 0 bases, and 16 bases separated the two germline ends. This CDR3 is 18 amino acids long. CDR1 MGHRA and CDR2 YSYEKL come from the germline V gene. CDR3 residues: CASSQGTRGVGSYNEQFF. The DNA for the CDR3 is TGCGCCAGCAGCCAAGGGACTCGAGGTGTAGGCTCCTACAATGAGCAGTTCTTC.

The chain carries TRBV24-1 and TRBJ2-5, with D maybe TRBD1 (5 bases). The CDR3 is 12 amino acids. Trimming took 7 bases from V and 5 from J, leaving 10 bases between them. Germline-derived CDR1 and CDR2 are KGHDR and SFDVKD. The CDR3 sequence is CATSRRDETQYF. The CDR3 nucleotides are TGTGCCACCAGCCGCAGGGATGAGACCCAGTACTTC.

The chain uses TRBV27 and TRBJ1-1; 9 bases align to TRBD1. V shed 9 bases, J shed 6 bases, and the junction held 5 bases outside the gene matches. Germline V gives CDR1 MNHEY, CDR2 SMNVEV (reference sequence). This CDR3 contains 12 residues. CDR3 sequence reads: CASRGQGSEAFF. The CDR3 DNA reads TGTGCCAGTAGGGGACAGGGTTCTGAAGCTTTCTTT.

This chain connects TRBV7-6 to TRBJ2-5; D might be TRBD1 (5 bases). This CDR3 region has 15 residues. The germline V gene has CDR1 SGHVS and CDR2 FNYEAQ. Trimming pared 4 bases from V and 1 base from J, leaving 13 bases between. CDR3 region: CASSSLTGTQETQYF. The CDR3 DNA sequence: TGTGCCAGCAGCTCATTAACAGGAACCCAAGAGACCCAGTACTTC.

The V gene is TRBV25-1, the J gene TRBJ2-5, with TRBD2 matching 7 bases. Germline CDR1 reads MGHDK; CDR2 reads SYGVNS. The length of the CDR3 is 15 residues. V shed 3 bases and J 5 bases; nucleotides not matched to a gene: 9. This CDR3 is CASSDSSREGETQYF. The CDR3, as DNA: TGTGCCAGCAGTGATAGCAGCAGGGAGGGGGAGACCCAGTACTTC.

The V gene is TRBV14, the J gene TRBJ2-3, with D unclear. The CDR3 is made up of 12 amino acids. V gave up 2 bases and J gave up 7 bases, with 7 bases separating them. The germline V gene has CDR1 SGHDN and CDR2 FVKESK. CDR3 coding DNA: TGTGCCAGCAGCCAAAAGCCCAATACGCAGTATTTT. This encodes CASSQKPNTQYF. The full variable domain, its missing parts supplied by reference TRBV14 and TRBJ2-3, is EAGVTQFPSHSVIEKGQTVTLRCDPISGHDNLYWYRRVMGKEIKFLLHFVKESKQDESGMPNNRFLAERTGGTYSTLKVQPAELEDSGVYFCASSQKPNTQYFGPGTRLTVL.

This clone was seen a few times. This rearrangement joins TRBV18 to TRBJ2-7; D might be TRBD2 (6 bases). Per the germline V gene, CDR1 is KGHSH and CDR2 is LQKENI. Trimming took off 5 bases at V and 3 bases at J, with 11 bases between the two ends. The CDR3 loop spans 13 amino acids. The CDR3 loop is CASSGGTRYEQYF. The CDR3 DNA is TGTGCCAGCTCAGGAGGGACTCGCTACGAGCAGTACTTC.

The gene calls are TRBV3-1 (or the pseudogene TRBV3-2) and TRBJ1-1; D may be TRBD1 (6 bases). Trimming cost V 3 bases and J 0 bases, with 14 bases left between them. Germline V CDR1 and CDR2: LGHDT, YNNKEL (reference sequence). This CDR3 spans 16 amino acids. In nucleotides, the CDR3 is TGTGCCAGCAGCCATTGGACAGATCTTATGAACACTGAAGCTTTCTTT. This codes for CASSHWTDLMNTEAFF.

There are a few counts of this clone. This rearrangement joins TRBV30 to TRBJ2-5, with D tentatively TRBD2 (5 bases). The germline V and J ends were trimmed by 0 bases and 5 bases, with 13 bases remaining between them. Germline CDR1 is GTSNPN and CDR2 is SVGIG (reference sequence). CDR3 size: 14 residues. CDR3 in DNA: TGTGCCTGGAGTGTGGGGAGAGGAATGGAGACCCAGTACTTC. It encodes CAWSVGRGMETQYF.

The rearrangement links TRBV19 to TRBJ1-5; 7 nucleotides agree with TRBD1. CDR1 and CDR2 from the germline V gene are LNHDA and SQIVND (reference sequence). This CDR3 region has 15 residues. Germline trimming cut 2 bases from V and 2 bases from J; bases unmatched to any gene: 3. The CDR3 here is CASSITGDGNQPQHF. Here the CDR3 DNA reads TGTGCCAGTAGTATAACAGGGGATGGCAATCAGCCCCAGCATTTT.

The gene calls are TRBV7-9 and TRBJ1-2; D ambiguous. V was shortened by 2 bases and J by 2 bases, with 9 bases between the two germline ends. CDR1 is SEHNR, CDR2 FQNEAQ, per germline (reference sequence). The CDR3 loop spans 14 amino acids. The CDR3 bases are TGTGCCAGCAGCTTACCCCCCGCGAACTATGGCTACACCTTC. Translation gives CASSLPPANYGYTF.

The CDR3 nucleotides read TGTGCCAGCATATCAGGAGGACTAGCGTCTGAGCAGTTCTTC. Translating gives CASISGGLASEQFF. The rearrangement joins TRBV28 to TRBJ2-1, with 9 bases aligning to TRBD2. With 7 bases clipped from V and 9 bases from J, the junction kept 10 bases outside the gene matches. Germline V gene sequence: CDR1 MDHEN, CDR2 SYDVKM. The CDR3 runs 14 residues.

This chain connects TRBV4-1 to TRBJ1-6; a weak D match, TRBD1 (6 bases). This CDR3 is built from 16 residues. V gave up 1 base and J gave up 5 bases, with 12 bases separating them. Germline lookup yields CDR1 MGHRA and CDR2 YSYEKL. CDR3 DNA sequence: TGCGCCAGCAGCCAAGGGACAGACGGGAATAATTCACCCCTCCACTTT. Its protein product is CASSQGTDGNNSPLHF.

The genes are TRBV28 and TRBJ1-6, with 7 bases fitting TRBD1. CDR3 length equals 14 residues. The trim removed 6 bases at V and 7 bases at J, leaving 6 bases unmatched. Germline values: CDR1 MDHEN, CDR2 SYDVKM. The CDR3 nucleotides read TGTGCCAGCAGCTTGGGACAGTTGAATTCACCCCTCCACTTT. Translating it yields CASSLGQLNSPLHF.

The chain combines TRBV5-4 with TRBJ2-5; no firm D call. The CDR3 is 14 amino acids. CDR1 is SGHNT, CDR2 YYREEE, per germline (reference sequence). Between the trimmed V and J ends, which lost 0 bases and 3 bases, there was a span of 9 bases. The DNA of the CDR3 is TGTGCCAGCAGCTTGGCCCTCAGGAAAGAGACCCAGTACTTC. This sequence encodes CASSLALRKETQYF.

This clone was picked up a small number of times. The genes are TRBV28 and TRBJ2-5; 10 positions agree with TRBD1. The CDR3 runs to 14 residues. Germline V CDR1 and CDR2: MDHEN, SYDVKM. The J segment lost 3 bases and the V segment lost 10 bases, leaving 8 bases of the junction unmatched. The CDR3 protein is CATTSGQGEETQYF. CDR3 bases: TGTGCCACCACCTCTGGACAGGGGGAAGAGACCCAGTACTTC.

The chain combines TRBV7-9 with TRBJ2-1; 11 nucleotides align to TRBD2. Germline CDR1 reads SEHNR; CDR2 reads FQNEAQ (reference sequence). This CDR3 contains 16 residues. The V and J ends lost 3 bases and 7 bases, in that order; junction bases with no gene match: 8. The CDR3 here is CASSFVSGRGANEQFF. The CDR3 DNA follows: TGTGCCAGCAGCTTTGTTAGCGGGAGGGGAGCGAATGAGCAGTTCTTC.

The chain has TRBV28 and TRBJ2-3; D unresolved. V lost 2 bases, J lost 8 bases, and 8 bases lay in between. Per germline, CDR1 MDHEN and CDR2 SYDVKM. This CDR3 contains 12 residues. The CDR3 region has the DNA TGTGCCAGCAGTTTAGGGCAGAGTACGCAGTATTTT. As protein: CASSLGQSTQYF.

The genes are TRBV5-6 and TRBJ1-2; D is undetermined. The V end lost 6 bases, the J end lost 4 bases, and 13 bases lay between the germline ends. The CDR3 spans 13 residues. CDR1 and CDR2 from the germline V gene are SGHDT and YYEEEE. The CDR3 loop reads CASNLRDTYGYTF. CDR3 DNA sequence: TGTGCCAGCAACCTGAGGGATACCTATGGCTACACCTTC.

The chain combines TRBV12-3 or TRBV12-4 with TRBJ2-7; maybe TRBD1 (6 bases). Trimming took off 3 bases at V and 4 bases at J, with 10 bases between the two ends. The CDR3 spans 13 residues. The CDR3 spells CASSLLRGYEQYF. As DNA, the CDR3 is TGTGCCAGCAGTTTGCTCAGGGGTTACGAGCAGTACTTC.

The chain carries TRBV19 and TRBJ2-5; 9 positions match TRBD1. CDR1 is LNHDA and CDR2 is SQIVND in the germline V gene (reference sequence). Trimming removed 6 bases from V and 5 bases from J; junction bases left unmatched: 7. The CDR3 contains 14 residues. The CDR3 nucleotides read TGTGCCAGTAGCCGACAGGGGGTAGGGGAGACCCAGTACTTC. This translates into CASSRQGVGETQYF.

With regard to this clone: The same CDR3 is also encoded by other DNA sequences in this sample. V and J are TRBV5-1 and TRBJ2-5, with D possibly being TRBD2 (5 bases). The CDR3 sequence is 14 residues long. V dropped 0 bases and J dropped 2 bases, with 8 bases sitting between them. Germline CDR1 SGHRS, CDR2 YFSETQ. CDR3: CASSLVPGQETQYF. CDR3 sequence (DNA): TGCGCCAGCAGCTTGGTCCCGGGGCAAGAGACCCAGTACTTC.

This chain uses TRBV5-3 with TRBJ1-1; 10 bases fit TRBD1. TRBV5-3 is assigned to the ORF class and has an uncertain function. V lost 5 bases to trimming and J lost 1 base; unmatched junction nucleotides: 5. This CDR3 comprises 15 residues. The CDR3 loop is CARRDDRGPNTEAFF. The CDR3 DNA reads as TGTGCCAGAAGGGATGACAGGGGGCCGAACACTGAAGCTTTCTTT.